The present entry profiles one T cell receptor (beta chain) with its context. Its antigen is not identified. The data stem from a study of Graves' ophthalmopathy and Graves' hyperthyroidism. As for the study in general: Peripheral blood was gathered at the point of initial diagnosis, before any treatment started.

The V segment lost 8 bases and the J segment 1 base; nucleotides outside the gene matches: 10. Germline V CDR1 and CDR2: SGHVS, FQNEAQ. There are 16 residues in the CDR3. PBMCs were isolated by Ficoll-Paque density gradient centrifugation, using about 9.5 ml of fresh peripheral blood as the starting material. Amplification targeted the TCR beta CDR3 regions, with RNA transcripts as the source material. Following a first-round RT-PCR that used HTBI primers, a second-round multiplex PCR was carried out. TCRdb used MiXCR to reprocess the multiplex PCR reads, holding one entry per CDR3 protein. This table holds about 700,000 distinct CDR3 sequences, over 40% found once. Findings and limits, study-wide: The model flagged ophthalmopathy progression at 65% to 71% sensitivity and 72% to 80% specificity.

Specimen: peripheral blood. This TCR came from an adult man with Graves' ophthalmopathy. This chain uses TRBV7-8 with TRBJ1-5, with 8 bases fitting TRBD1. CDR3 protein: CASSPGTGLSNQPQHF. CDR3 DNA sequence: TGTGCCAGCTCACCAGGGACAGGATTGAGCAATCAGCCCCAGCATTTT.